These 6 T cell receptor beta chains were sequenced from one sample in a study of T cells after yellow fever vaccination. A single record per CDR3 protein comes from TCRdb applying MiXCR to the 5' RACE reads. The table lists over 300,000 distinct CDR3 sequences, approximately 3.9% of them singletons. The source material was PBMCs, sampled on the day of the yellow fever booster vaccination. All receptors come from a man aged 18 to 29 who received the YFV17D yellow fever vaccine.

There are many counts of this clonotype. The rearrangement links TRBV11-2 to TRBJ2-1; maybe TRBD2 (5 bases). The CDR3 has 14 residues. Germline values: CDR1 SGHAT, CDR2 FQNNGV. Trimming took 6 bases from V and 5 from J, leaving 14 bases between them. The CDR3 nucleotides are TGTGCCAGCAGTCCGGGGTCCGGTAACAATGAGCAGTTCTTC. As protein: CASSPGSGNNEQFF. Combining the CDR3 with reference TRBV11-2 and TRBJ2-1 gives the whole variable domain EAGVAQSPRYKIIEKRQSVAFWCNPISGHATLYWYQQILGQGPKLLIQFQNNGVVDDSQLPKDRFSAERLKGVDSTLKIQPAKLEDSAVYLCASSPGSGNNEQFFGPGTRLTVL.

In this sample, this clonotype turned up many times. V gene TRBV5-4 combines with J gene TRBJ2-1, with TRBD2 matching 9 bases. Germline V gene sequence: CDR1 SGHNT, CDR2 YYREEE (reference sequence). This CDR3 spans 17 amino acids. J gave up 0 bases and V 2 bases, and 6 bases lay outside the gene matches. CDR3 amino acids: CASSFPAGGFSYNEQFF. The CDR3 DNA follows: TGTGCCAGCAGCTTCCCAGCGGGGGGTTTCTCCTACAATGAGCAGTTCTTC.

This clonotype was counted ten times or more. The CDR3 coding sequence is TGCAGTGCTCCGGCCCCAGGGGCGGGGAACTATGGCTACACCTTC. Protein sequence: CSAPAPGAGNYGYTF. The rearrangement links TRBV20-1 to TRBJ1-2; D may be TRBD1 (6 bases). Trimming stripped 5 bases from V and 2 bases from J, with 18 bases between. The CDR3 spans 15 residues. Germline values: CDR1 DFQATT, CDR2 SNEGSKA (reference sequence).

This clonotype came up many times. The chain recombines TRBV5-1 with TRBJ2-1; 7 bases are a match to TRBD2. CDR3 length equals 16 residues. Germline trimming cut 4 bases from V and 2 bases from J; bases unmatched to any gene: 9. Germline V gene sequence: CDR1 SGHRS, CDR2 YFSETQ. CDR3 nucleotides: TGCGCCAGCAGCCTAGGAGCAGCGGGGCCCTACAATGAGCAGTTCTTC. It is translated as CASSLGAAGPYNEQFF.

V is TRBV4-3 and J is TRBJ1-4; 10 bases align to TRBD1. This CDR3 is 17 amino acids long. Germline-derived CDR1 and CDR2 are LGHNA and YSLEER. Unmatched junction bases numbered 3, after V lost 0 bases and J lost 2 bases. In DNA, the CDR3 is TGCGCCAGCAGCCAAGAAGACAGGGGGCCTACTAATGAAAAACTGTTTTTT. It encodes CASSQEDRGPTNEKLFF.

This clonotype was seen ten or more times. The V call is TRBV9, the J call TRBJ2-1, with TRBD2 identical over 12 bases. Germline CDR1 reads SGDLS; CDR2 reads YYNGEE. The V and J ends lost 1 base and 7 bases, in that order; junction bases with no gene match: 15. This CDR3 spans 19 amino acids. Written as DNA, the CDR3 is TGTGCCAGCAGCGTACTACCGATCCGACTAGCGGGGGCTGGGAATGAGCAGTTCTTC. Amino acids: CASSVLPIRLAGAGNEQFF.